This passage covers 7 T cell receptor beta chains from one sample sequenced in a study of beta chain features in type 1 diabetes. Findings and limits, study-wide: TCRB CDR3s were moderately but significantly shorter in Type 1 diabetes patients in all four CD4+ subsets.

Every isolated RNA sample was fully reverse transcribed, so sequencing captured expressed TCRB transcripts. Here immunoSEQ multiplex PCR was the method, and the copy in TCRdb shows in-frame clones only, minus some. The sample lists roughly 280,000 clones; around 24% were seen once. No antigen has been assigned to these receptors. Sequencing was carried out using naive CD4+ T cells from blood. Receptors originate from a woman between 25 and 40 years old with type 1 diabetes.

This clone was observed a handful of times. One junction end does not reproduce the germline sequence, and a read error may be involved. V gene TRBV5-4 combines with J gene TRBJ2-5; possible D gene TRBD2, 6 bases. This CDR3 contains 14 residues. CDR1 SGHNT and CDR2 YYREEE come from the germline V gene (reference sequence). CDR3 coding DNA: TGTGCCAGCACCCACCGGGGTAGCGGCCTCCGTCCCGACTTC. Its protein is CASTHRGSGLRPDF.

The chain couples TRBV7-2 to TRBJ2-2; D is ambiguous. The CDR3 has 17 residues. CDR1 is SGHTA and CDR2 is FQGNSA in the germline V gene. V dropped 4 bases and J dropped 5 bases, with 20 bases sitting between them. CDR3 sequence reads: CASSSPASPTLTGELFF. In nucleotides, the CDR3 is TGTGCCAGCAGCTCCCCAGCTAGTCCAACGCTAACCGGGGAGCTGTTTTTT.

The table lists this clone with a few counts. The chain carries TRBV6-5 and TRBJ2-2; the D gene is possibly TRBD2 (5 bases). Germline loops: CDR1 MNHEY, CDR2 SVGAGI. Trimming removed 2 bases from V and 7 bases from J, with 11 bases in between. There are 14 residues in the CDR3. In DNA form, the CDR3 reads TGTGCCAGCAGTTACCTAGGGAGCGGCGGGGAGCTGTTTTTT. It translates to CASSYLGSGGELFF.

This clone has a handful of counts. The chain links TRBV5-1 to TRBJ2-2; no definite D call. Germline assignment: CDR1 SGHRS and CDR2 YFSETQ. Deletions cut 1 base from V and 3 bases from J, with 4 bases between. The CDR3 runs 13 residues. CDR3: CASSLSDTGELFF. CDR3 coding DNA: TGCGCCAGCAGCTTGTCGGACACCGGGGAGCTGTTTTTT.

The rearrangement joins TRBV18 to TRBJ1-4; perhaps TRBD1 as D (6 bases). This CDR3 contains 15 residues. The V gene lost 3 bases and the J gene lost 3 bases, with 11 bases spanning the gap. From germline, CDR1 is KGHSH and CDR2 LQKENI. The CDR3 region is CASSPQGKANEKLFF. The CDR3 DNA sequence: TGTGCCAGCTCACCCCAGGGGAAGGCTAATGAAAAACTGTTTTTT.

This clone was seen only a few times. This chain joins TRBV30 and TRBJ2-3, with D unclear. CDR1 is GTSNPN and CDR2 is SVGIG in the germline V gene (reference sequence). The ends were cut back, 5 bases at V and 2 bases at J, with 8 bases in the middle. The CDR3 consists of 12 residues. DNA for the CDR3: TGTGCCTGGTCCCTACTCACAGATACGCAGTATTTT. Translation: CAWSLLTDTQYF.

V and J are TRBV7-8 and TRBJ2-7; D possibly corresponds to TRBD2 (6 bases). Germline CDR1 SGHVS, CDR2 FQNEAQ. The length of the CDR3 is 14 residues. V dropped 5 bases and J dropped 3 bases, with 14 bases sitting between them. CDR3 loop: CASSQGPSDYEQYF. DNA for the CDR3: TGTGCCAGCAGCCAAGGGCCTAGCGACTACGAGCAGTACTTC. Full variable domain (rest looked up from reference TRBV7-8 and TRBJ2-7): GAGVSQSPRYKVAKRGQDVALRCDPISGHVSLFWYQQALGQGPEFLTYFQNEAQLDKSGLPSDRFFAERPEGSVSTLKIQRTQQEDSAVYLCASSQGPSDYEQYFGPGTRLTVT.